This TCR beta chain was found in a study of blood T cell repertoires in COVID-19. Per the original data handling: Reference gene primer amplification gave nucleated cell count estimates. Profiling relied on immunoSEQ multiplex PCR, and the TCRdb table lists in-frame clones only, not all of them. From that table come the V and J calls and clone size; the DNA was used to work out D and trimming. Here the sample spans about 76,000 clones, around 90% being singletons. V lost 3 bases and J 2 bases, leaving 11 bases between the germline ends. The CDR3 loop spans 15 amino acids. Per the germline V gene, CDR1 is MNHNS and CDR2 is SASEGT.

The specimen sequenced was peripheral blood. This sequence joins TRBV6-1 and TRBJ2-1, with no clear D. The sequence was obtained from a man under 40 with acute or convalescent COVID-19. In DNA form, the CDR3 reads TGTGCCAGCAGTGAGTACCCCTATGCCTACAATGAGCAGTTCTTC. Protein sequence: CASSEYPYAYNEQFF.